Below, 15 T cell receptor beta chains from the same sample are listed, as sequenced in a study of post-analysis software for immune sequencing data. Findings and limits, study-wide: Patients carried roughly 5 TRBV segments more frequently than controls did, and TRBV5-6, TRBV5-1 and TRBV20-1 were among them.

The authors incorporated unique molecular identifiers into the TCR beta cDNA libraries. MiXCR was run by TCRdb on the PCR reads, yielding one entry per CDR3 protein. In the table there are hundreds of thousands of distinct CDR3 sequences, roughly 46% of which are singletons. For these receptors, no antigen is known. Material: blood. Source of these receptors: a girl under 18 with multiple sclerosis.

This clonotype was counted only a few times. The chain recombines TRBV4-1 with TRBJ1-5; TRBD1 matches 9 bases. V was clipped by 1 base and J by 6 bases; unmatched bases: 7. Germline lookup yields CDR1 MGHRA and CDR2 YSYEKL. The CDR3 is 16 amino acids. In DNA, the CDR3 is TGCGCCAGCAGCCAAGGGACAGGGGAGGTTCCTCAGCCCCAGCATTTT. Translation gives CASSQGTGEVPQPQHF.

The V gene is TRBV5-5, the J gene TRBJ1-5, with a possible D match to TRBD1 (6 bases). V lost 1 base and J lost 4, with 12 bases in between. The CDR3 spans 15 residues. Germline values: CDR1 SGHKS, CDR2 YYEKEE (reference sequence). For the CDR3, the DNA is TGTGCCAGCAGCTTGTCAGGGGTCATAAATCAGCCCCAGCATTTT. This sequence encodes CASSLSGVINQPQHF.

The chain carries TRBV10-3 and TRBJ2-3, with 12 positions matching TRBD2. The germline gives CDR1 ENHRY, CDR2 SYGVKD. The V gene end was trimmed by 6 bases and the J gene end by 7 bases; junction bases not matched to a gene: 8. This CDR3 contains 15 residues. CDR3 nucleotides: TGTGCCATCAGCGAGACTAGCGGGAGTACGTATACGCAGTATTTT. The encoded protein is CAISETSGSTYTQYF.

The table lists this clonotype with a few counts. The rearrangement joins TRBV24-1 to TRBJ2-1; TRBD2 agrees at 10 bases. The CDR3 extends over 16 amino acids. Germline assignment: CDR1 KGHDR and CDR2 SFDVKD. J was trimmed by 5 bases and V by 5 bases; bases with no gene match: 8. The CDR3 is CATSGGPSGRDNEQFF. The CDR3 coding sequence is TGTGCCACCAGTGGTGGACCTAGCGGGAGAGACAATGAGCAGTTCTTC.

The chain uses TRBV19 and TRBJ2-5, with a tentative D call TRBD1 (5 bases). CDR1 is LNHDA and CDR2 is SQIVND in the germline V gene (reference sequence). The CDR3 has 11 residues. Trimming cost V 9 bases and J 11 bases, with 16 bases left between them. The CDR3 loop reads CASGQGLEQYF. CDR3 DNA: TGTGCCAGCGGTCAGGGTTTGGAGCAGTACTTC.

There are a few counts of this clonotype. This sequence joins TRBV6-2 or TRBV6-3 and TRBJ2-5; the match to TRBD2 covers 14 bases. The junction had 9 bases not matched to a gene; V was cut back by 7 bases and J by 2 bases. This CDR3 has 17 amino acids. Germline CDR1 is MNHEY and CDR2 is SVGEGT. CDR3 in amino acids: CASTPMTSGRGQETQYF. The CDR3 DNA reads TGTGCCAGCACCCCCATGACTAGCGGGAGGGGACAAGAGACCCAGTACTTC.

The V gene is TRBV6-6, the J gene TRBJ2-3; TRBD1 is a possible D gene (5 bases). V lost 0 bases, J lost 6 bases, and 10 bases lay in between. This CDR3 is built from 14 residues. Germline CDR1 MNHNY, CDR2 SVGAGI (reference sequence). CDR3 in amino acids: CASSYSKGKDTQYF. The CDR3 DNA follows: TGTGCCAGCAGTTACTCGAAGGGGAAGGATACGCAGTATTTT.

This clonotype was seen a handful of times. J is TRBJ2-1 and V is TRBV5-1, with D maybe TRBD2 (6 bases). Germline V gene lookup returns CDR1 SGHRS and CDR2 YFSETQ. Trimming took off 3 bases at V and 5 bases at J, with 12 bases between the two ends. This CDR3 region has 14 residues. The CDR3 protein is CASSSGLTHNEQFF. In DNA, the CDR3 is TGCGCCAGCAGCTCCGGACTAACTCACAATGAGCAGTTCTTC.

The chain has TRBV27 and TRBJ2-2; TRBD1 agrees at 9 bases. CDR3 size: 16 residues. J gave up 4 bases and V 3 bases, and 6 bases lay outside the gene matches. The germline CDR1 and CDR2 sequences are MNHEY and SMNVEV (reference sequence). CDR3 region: CASSFLDRGGTGELFF. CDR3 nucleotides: TGTGCCAGCAGTTTCCTGGACAGGGGTGGCACCGGGGAGCTGTTTTTT.

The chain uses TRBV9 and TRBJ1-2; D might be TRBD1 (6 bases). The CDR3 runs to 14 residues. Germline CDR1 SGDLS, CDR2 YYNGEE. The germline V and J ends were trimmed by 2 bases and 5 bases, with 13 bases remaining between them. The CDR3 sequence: CASSVTGTAYGYTF. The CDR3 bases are TGTGCCAGCAGCGTCACAGGGACGGCTTATGGCTACACCTTC.

This CDR3 reads CASSGTWGGNGETQYF. CDR3 in DNA: TGTGCCAGCAGTGGAACCTGGGGGGGCAATGGAGAGACCCAGTACTTC. The V and J genes are TRBV6-1 and TRBJ2-5, with D possibly TRBD2 on 7 matching bases. The V and J ends lost 4 bases and 4 bases respectively, with 19 bases between them. This CDR3 comprises 16 residues. Germline V lookup: CDR1 MNHNS, CDR2 SASEGT.

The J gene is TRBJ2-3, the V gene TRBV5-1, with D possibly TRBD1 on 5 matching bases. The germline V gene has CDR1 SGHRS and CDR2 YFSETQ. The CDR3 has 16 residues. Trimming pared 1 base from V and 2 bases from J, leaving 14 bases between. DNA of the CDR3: TGCGCCAGCAGCTTGCGCCCGACAGAATTCACAGATACGCAGTATTTT. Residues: CASSLRPTEFTDTQYF.

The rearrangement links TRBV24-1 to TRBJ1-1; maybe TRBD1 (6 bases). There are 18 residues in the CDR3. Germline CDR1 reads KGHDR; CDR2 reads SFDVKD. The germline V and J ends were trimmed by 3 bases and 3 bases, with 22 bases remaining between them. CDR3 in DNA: TGTGCCACCAGTGATCAGGCCCGGGACACCGTTGGGGACACTGAAGCTTTCTTT. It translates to CATSDQARDTVGDTEAFF.

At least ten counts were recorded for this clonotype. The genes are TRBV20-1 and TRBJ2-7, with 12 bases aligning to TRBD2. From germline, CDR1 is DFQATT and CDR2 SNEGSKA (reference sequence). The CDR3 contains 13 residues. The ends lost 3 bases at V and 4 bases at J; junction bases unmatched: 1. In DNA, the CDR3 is TGCAGTGCTAGCGGACTAGCGGGGTACGAGCAGTACTTC. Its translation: CSASGLAGYEQYF.

The CDR3 DNA reads TGTGCCAGCAGCACCTACCGGACGGAATCTTGGGGCTACACCTTC. Its translation is CASSTYRTESWGYTF. The chain is built from TRBV7-2 and TRBJ1-2; D is uncertain. Germline V gene sequence: CDR1 SGHTA, CDR2 FQGNSA. The CDR3 totals 15 residues. V dropped 5 bases and J dropped 8 bases, with 21 bases sitting between them.